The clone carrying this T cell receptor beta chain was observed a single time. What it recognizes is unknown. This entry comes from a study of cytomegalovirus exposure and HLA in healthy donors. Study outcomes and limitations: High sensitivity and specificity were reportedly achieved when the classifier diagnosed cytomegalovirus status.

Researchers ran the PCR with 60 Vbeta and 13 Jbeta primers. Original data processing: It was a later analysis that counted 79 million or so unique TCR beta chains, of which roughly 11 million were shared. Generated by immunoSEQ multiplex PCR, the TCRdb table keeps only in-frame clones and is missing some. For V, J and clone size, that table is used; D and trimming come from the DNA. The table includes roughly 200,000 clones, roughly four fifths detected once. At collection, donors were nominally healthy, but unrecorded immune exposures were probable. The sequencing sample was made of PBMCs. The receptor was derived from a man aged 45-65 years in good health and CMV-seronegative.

The CDR3 nucleotides read TGCGCCAGCAGCCACGGAACGGGGATTAATGGCTACACCTTC. It codes for CASSHGTGINGYTF. The V and J genes are TRBV4-3 and TRBJ1-2; D unresolved. Germline V lookup: CDR1 LGHNA, CDR2 YSLEER. There are 14 residues in the CDR3. Trimming took 3 bases from V and 6 from J, leaving 14 bases between them.